The entry that follows covers one TCR beta chain sequence. It has no known antigen specificity. There are no base qualities to consult, and no much larger clone falls within one base. The CDR3 runs 16 amino acids, cysteine and phenylalanine included. Only the CDR3 region is kept as DNA, spanning 48 bases read in frame from base 1. After removal of 4 bases from V and 7 bases from J, the junction retains 13 bases not matched to a gene. The germline V gene (reference sequence) provides CDR1 SEHNR and CDR2 FQNEAQ. The time point label of this sample denotes: baseline before oral tofacitinib. Lesional scalp punch biopsies and peripheral blood were obtained from alopecia areata patients. PBMCs were isolated by density centrifugation and stained for CD3, CD4 and CD8, and CD4+ and CD8+ T cells were sorted on a FACSAria. These data originate in a study of CD8+ T cells in alopecia areata (dated 2018 in TCRdb). Background on the whole study: Treated patients were enrolled in an open-label pilot trial of oral tofacitinib, 5 to 10 mg twice daily, for moderate-to-severe alopecia areata. Tofacitinib was administered for 6 to 18 months, and 6 months of follow-up off drug were then conducted to assess delayed response and recurrence. In both human patients and the C3H/HeJ mouse model, the study applied high-throughput TCRbeta sequencing to look at T cell clonal expansion in alopecia areata. In humans, TCRbeta sequencing was performed on scalp tissue and on sorted CD4+ and CD8+ peripheral blood T cells from healthy controls and from patients with patchy or totalis/universalis alopecia areata. Tofacitinib-treated patients had biopsies at baseline and at 4 and 24 weeks of treatment, with a later scalp biopsy in several patients. Scalp clonality was compared among normal scalp (n=4), patchy alopecia areata scalp (n=8), and alopecia totalis/universalis scalp (n=8). The RNA source kit depended on sample type: the PAXgene miRNA kit for fixed scalp, the miRNeasy kit for PBMCs, and the RNeasy kit for mouse skin. TCRbeta CDR3 regions were amplified by immunoSEQ multiplex PCR using 35 Vbeta forward and 13 Jbeta reverse primers.

Library preparation was by the immunoSEQ multiplex PCR assay. To provide template for TCR sequencing, every sample had RNA extracted and reverse transcribed into cDNA. SuperScript III was used for first-strand cDNA synthesis, primed with a 2:1 mix of oligo-dT and random hexamers. Amplification bias was assessed with a synthetic immune receptor repertoire, and residual bias was removed computationally. As for how the authors treated the data: Raw reads were preprocessed to remove errors, and CDR3 was defined by IMGT conventions from the conserved cysteine to phenylalanine. Clonality was computed as 1 minus the Shannon entropy, with the entropy normalized by log2 of the number of productive unique TCRs. CD4 or CD8 identity of scalp clones was inferred by cross-referencing scalp TCRbeta sequences with sorted blood CD4 and CD8 repertoires. TCRdb took this table from immuneACCESS and kept in-frame rearrangements with V and J called. Such tables lack part of the clones; where checked against another copy, unresolved V genes explain under half of the gap, and the rest is unexplained. V and J calls and clone size are as listed in that table; D and trimming were resolved from the DNA. In all, the sample holds 200,000 to 250,000 clones, and around three fifths of those were seen once. The ten largest clonotypes hold approximately 0.44% of the sample.

Summary of the overall study and its limitations: Unlike mouse skin, where gammadelta T cells dominate, normal human skin contains resident alphabeta T cells that get sequenced too, which complicates analysis of the scalp TCR repertoire. Shared TCR sequences between patients were less evident than in mice, which may be partly attributable to HLA diversity in the patient population. Higher clonality and more expanded CD8+ clones were observed in lesional scalp than in normal scalp, particularly in alopecia totalis/universalis, a finding suggestive of antigenic drive.

This clonotype originated in a human donor with alopecia areata. The V and J genes are TRBV7-9 and TRBJ2-1, with 7 middle bases fitting TRBD2. The sequencing here drew on CD4+ T cells sorted from blood, taken at week 0. The nucleotide sequence is TGTGCCAGCAGCTCCTTTATAGCGGGCTTGATAAATGAGCAGTTCTTC. Protein translation: CASSSFIAGLINEQFF.